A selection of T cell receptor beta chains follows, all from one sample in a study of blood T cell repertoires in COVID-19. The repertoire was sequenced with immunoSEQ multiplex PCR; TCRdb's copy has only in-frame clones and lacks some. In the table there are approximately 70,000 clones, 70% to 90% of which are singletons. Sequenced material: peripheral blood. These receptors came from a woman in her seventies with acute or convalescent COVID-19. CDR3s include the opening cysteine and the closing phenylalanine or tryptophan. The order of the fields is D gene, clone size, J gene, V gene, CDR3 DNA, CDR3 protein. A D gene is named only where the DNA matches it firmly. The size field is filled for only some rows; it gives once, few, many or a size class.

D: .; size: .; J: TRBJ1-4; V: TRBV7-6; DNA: TGTGCCAGCAGCGGAGCTAATGAAAAACTGTTTTTT; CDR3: CASSGANEKLFF
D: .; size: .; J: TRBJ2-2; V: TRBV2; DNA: TGTGCCAGCAGTGTTGGGGCCGCGAACACCGGGGAGCTGTTTTTT; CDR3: CASSVGAANTGELFF
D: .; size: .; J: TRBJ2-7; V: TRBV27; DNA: TGTGCCAGCAGTCCCCCGGGGAGGCCGGGATACGAGCAGTACTTC; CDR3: CASSPPGRPGYEQYF
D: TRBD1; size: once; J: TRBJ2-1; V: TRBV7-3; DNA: TGTGCCAGCAGCCGACAGGGGGGTAGCTCCTACAATGAGCAGTTCTTC; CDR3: CASSRQGGSSYNEQFF
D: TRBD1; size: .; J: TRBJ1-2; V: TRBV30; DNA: TGTGCCTGGAGTGGGGACAGGGGAGGCTATGGCTACACCTTC; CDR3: CAWSGDRGGYGYTF
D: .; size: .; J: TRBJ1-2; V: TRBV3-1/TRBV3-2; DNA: TGTGCCAGCAGCCAAGGGGCAGTCAGGCTAAATGGCTACACCTTC; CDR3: CASSQGAVRLNGYTF
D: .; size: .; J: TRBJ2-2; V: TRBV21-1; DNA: TGTGCCAGCAGCAAAGAGGAGGTAGCTAACACCGGGGAGCTGTTTTTT; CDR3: CASSKEEVANTGELFF
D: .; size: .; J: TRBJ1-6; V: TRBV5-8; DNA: TGTGCCAGCAGCTTGGGACAGGTCCTCACCTATAATTCACCCCTCCACTTT; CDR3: CASSLGQVLTYNSPLHF
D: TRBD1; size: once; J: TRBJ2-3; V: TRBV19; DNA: TGTGCCAGTAGTATAGGGGACAGGGGAGATACGCAGTATTTT; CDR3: CASSIGDRGDTQYF
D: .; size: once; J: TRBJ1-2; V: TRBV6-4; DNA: TGTGCCAGCAAGGGCACCCCGGGAGGCTACACCTTC; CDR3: CASKGTPGGYTF
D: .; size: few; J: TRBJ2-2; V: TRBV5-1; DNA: TGCGCCAGCAGCTTGCCCCCGGGACAGAACACCGGGGAGCTGTTTTTT; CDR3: CASSLPPGQNTGELFF
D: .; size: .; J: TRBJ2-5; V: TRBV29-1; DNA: TGCAGCGCCGGACAGCCCCAAGAGACCCAGTACTTC; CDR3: CSAGQPQETQYF
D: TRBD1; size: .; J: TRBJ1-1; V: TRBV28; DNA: TGTGCCAGCCAGGACAGGGTCGAAGCTTTCTTT; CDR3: CASQDRVEAFF
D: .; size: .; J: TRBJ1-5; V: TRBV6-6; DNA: TGTGCCAGCAGTTCCGGACAGCCCAGCAATCAGCCCCAGCATTTT; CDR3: CASSSGQPSNQPQHF
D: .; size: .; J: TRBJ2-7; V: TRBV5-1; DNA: TGCGCCAGCAGCTCGACGGACAGATTCTACGAGCAGTACTTC; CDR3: CASSSTDRFYEQYF
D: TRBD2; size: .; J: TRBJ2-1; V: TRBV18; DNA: TGTGCCAGCTCATCCCGGACTAGCAGCGGAAATGAGCAGTTCTTC; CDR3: CASSSRTSSGNEQFF
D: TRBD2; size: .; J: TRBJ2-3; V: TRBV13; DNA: TGTGCCAGCAGCTTTCGGACTAGCGCCCTTAGCACAGATACGCAGTATTTT; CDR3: CASSFRTSALSTDTQYF
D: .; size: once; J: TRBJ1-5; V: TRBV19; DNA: TGTGCCAGTAGTATGTACAGCAAGAGCAATCAGCCCCAGCATTTT; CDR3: CASSMYSKSNQPQHF
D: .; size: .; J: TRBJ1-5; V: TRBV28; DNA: TGTGCCAGCAGTTCCCTTGGTGTACTACGTGAGCCCCAGCATTTT; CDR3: CASSSLGVLREPQHF
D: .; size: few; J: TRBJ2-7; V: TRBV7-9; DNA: TGTGCCAGCAGCCCTCCGGGTCCCTACGAGCAGTACTTC; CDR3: CASSPPGPYEQYF
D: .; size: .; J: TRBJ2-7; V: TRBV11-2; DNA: TGTGCCAGCAGCTTAGCAGGTTACGAGCAGTACTTC; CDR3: CASSLAGYEQYF
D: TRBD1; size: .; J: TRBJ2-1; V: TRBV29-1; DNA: TGCAGCGTTGAAGTTGGGACAGGGGCTTACAATGAGCAGTTCTTC; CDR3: CSVEVGTGAYNEQFF
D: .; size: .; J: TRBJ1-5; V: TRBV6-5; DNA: TGTGCCACTCGGACAGAAAATAATAGCAATCAGCCCCAGCATTTT; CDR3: CATRTENNSNQPQHF
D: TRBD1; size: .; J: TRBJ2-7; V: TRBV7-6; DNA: TGTGCCAGCAGCTTAGCGGGGACAGATTACGAGCAGTACTTC; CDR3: CASSLAGTDYEQYF
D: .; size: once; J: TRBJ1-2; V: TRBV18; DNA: TGTGCCAGCTCACCCAGGAAAGGGGACTCGGCTAACTATGGCTACACCTTC; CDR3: CASSPRKGDSANYGYTF
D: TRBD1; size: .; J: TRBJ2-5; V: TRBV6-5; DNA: TGTGCCAGCAGTCGGGACAGGGGAAAAGAGACCCAGTACTTC; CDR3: CASSRDRGKETQYF
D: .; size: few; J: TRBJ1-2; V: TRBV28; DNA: TGTGCCAGCAGTTTATCAGGATTCTATGGCTACACCTTC; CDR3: CASSLSGFYGYTF
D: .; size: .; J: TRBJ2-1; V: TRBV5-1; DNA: TGCGCCAGCGAGCCCTTCCCAGGCGATGAGCAGTTCTTC; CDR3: CASEPFPGDEQFF
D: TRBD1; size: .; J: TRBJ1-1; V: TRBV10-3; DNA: TGTGCCATCGAGGGGACAGGGACCACTGAAGCTTTCTTT; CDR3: CAIEGTGTTEAFF
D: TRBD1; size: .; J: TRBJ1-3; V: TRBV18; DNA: TGTGCCAGCTCACCGTCTGACAGGGCTTCCCTAGGAAACACCATATATTTT; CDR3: CASSPSDRASLGNTIYF
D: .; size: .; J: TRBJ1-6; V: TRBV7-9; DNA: TGTGCCAGCAGCTCCGATCGGGGAACAGGGAATTCACCCCTCCACTTT; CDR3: CASSSDRGTGNSPLHF
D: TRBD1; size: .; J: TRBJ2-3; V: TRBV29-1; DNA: TGCAGCGTGAGTGGCAGGGGGCGTACAGATACGCAGTATTTT; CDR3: CSVSGRGRTDTQYF
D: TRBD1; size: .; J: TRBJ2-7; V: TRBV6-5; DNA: TGTGCCAGCAGTCCAGGGGGCGTCTCGTACGAGCAGTACTTC; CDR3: CASSPGGVSYEQYF
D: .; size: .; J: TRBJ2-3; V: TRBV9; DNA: TGTGCCAGCAGCCCCCCTACAGAATCTAGCACAGATACGCAGTATTTT; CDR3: CASSPPTESSTDTQYF
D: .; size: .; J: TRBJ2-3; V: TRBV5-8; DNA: TGTGCCAGCGCCGCGGAGGGTACGCAGTATTTT; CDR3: CASAAEGTQYF
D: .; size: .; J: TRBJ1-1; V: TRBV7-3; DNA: TGTGCCAGCAGCTTATGGGGGGAGACTGAAGCTTTCTTT; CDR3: CASSLWGETEAFF
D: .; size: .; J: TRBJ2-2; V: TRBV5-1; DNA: TGCGCCAGCAGCTTGGCGCCGGGTTCGTCGGGGATGGAGCTGTTTTTT; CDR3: CASSLAPGSSGMELFF
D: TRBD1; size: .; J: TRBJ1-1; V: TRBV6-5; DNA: TGTGCCAGCAGGTCTCGACAGGGGGCGAGGGCTGAAGCTTTCTTT; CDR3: CASRSRQGARAEAFF
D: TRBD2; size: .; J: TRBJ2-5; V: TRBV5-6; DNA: TGTGCCAGCAGCTTGGGACTAGCTGAGACCCAGTACTTC; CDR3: CASSLGLAETQYF
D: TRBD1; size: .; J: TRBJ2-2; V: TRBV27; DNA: TGTACCAGCAGTTTAGGAGGACAGGGGATTATTGGGGAGCTGTTTTTT; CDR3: CTSSLGGQGIIGELFF
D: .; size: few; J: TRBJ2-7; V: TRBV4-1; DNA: TGCGCCAGCAGCCCTCGACTAGTAATGAACGAGCAGTACTTC; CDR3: CASSPRLVMNEQYF
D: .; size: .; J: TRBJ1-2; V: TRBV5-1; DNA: TGCGCCAGCAGCTCGAGAGGGTTCGATGGCTACACCTTC; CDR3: CASSSRGFDGYTF
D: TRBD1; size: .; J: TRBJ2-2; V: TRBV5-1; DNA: TGCGCCAGCAGCTTCCAGGGACAGGGAGGCACCGGGGAGCTGTTTTTT; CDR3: CASSFQGQGGTGELFF
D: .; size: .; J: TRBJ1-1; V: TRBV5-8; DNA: TGTGCCAGCAGCTTCCGGCAAGGGGCAGGGAACACTGAAGCTTTCTTT; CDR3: CASSFRQGAGNTEAFF
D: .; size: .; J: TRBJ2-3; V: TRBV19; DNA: TGTGCCAGTAGGCCCTGGGCTAGCGAGATGGGAGATACGCAGTATTTT; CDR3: CASRPWASEMGDTQYF
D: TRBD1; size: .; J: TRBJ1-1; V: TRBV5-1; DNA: TGCGCCAGCAGCTCACAGGGGGGAGGCACTGAAGCTTTCTTT; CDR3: CASSSQGGGTEAFF
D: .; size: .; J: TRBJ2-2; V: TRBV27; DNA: TGTGCCAGCAAATTCCGACGAACAGCCCCGAACACCGGGGAGCTGTTTTTT; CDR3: CASKFRRTAPNTGELFF
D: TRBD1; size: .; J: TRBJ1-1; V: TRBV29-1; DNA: TGCAGCGTTACAGGGGGCGCAGGGAGGGTGGAAGCTTTCTTT; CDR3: CSVTGGAGRVEAFF
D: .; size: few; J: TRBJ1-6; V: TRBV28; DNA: TGTGCCAGCAGTTTACGGGACTCGGTCCACTTT; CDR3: CASSLRDSVHF
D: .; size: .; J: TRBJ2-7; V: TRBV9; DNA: TGTGCCAGCAGCGTAGTAGCGGACGTGACGGGGGAGCAGTACTTC; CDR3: CASSVVADVTGEQYF